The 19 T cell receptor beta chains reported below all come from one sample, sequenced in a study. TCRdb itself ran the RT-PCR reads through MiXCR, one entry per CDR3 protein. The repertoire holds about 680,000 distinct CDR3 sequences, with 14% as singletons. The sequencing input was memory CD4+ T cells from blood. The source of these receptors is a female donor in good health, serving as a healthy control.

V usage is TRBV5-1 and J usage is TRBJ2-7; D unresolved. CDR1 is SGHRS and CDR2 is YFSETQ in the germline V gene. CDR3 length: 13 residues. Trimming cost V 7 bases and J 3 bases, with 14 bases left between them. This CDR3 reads CASALGLLYEQYF. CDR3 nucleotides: TGCGCCAGCGCCCTAGGCCTGCTCTACGAGCAGTACTTC.

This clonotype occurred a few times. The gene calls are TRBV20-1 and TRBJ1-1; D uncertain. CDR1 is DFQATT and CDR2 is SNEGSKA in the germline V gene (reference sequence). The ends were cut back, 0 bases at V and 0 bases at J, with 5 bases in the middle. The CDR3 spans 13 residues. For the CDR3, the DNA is TGCAGTGCTAGAGATTCGGTGAACACTGAAGCTTTCTTT. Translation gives CSARDSVNTEAFF.

CDR3 sequence: CASSLARRGYEQYF. The CDR3 DNA sequence: TGTGCCAGCAGCTTGGCCAGGCGCGGCTACGAGCAGTACTTC. The chain joins TRBV5-5 to TRBJ2-7; D is ambiguous. In germline, CDR1 is SGHKS, CDR2 YYEKEE (reference sequence). The CDR3 totals 14 residues. Trimming took off 0 bases at V and 3 bases at J, with 10 bases between the two ends.

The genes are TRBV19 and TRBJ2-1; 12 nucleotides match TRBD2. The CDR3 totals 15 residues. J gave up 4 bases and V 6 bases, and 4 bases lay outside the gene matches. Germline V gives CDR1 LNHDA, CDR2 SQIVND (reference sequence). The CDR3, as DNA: TGTGCCAGTAGCATCACTAGCGGGAGGTACAATGAGCAGTTCTTC. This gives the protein CASSITSGRYNEQFF.

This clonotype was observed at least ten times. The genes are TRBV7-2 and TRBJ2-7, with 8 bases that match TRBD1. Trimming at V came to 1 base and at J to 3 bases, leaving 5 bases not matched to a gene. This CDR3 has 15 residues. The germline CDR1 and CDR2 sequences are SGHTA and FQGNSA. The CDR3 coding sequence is TGTGCCAGCAGCTTAGGGACAGGGCCGTTCTACGAGCAGTACTTC. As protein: CASSLGTGPFYEQYF.

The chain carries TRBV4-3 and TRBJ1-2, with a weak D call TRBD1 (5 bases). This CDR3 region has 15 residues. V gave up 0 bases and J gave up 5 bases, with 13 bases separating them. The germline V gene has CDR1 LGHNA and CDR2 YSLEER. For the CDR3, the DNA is TGCGCCAGCAGCCAAGAGAAGGGGATGTGGTATGGCTACACCTTC. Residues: CASSQEKGMWYGYTF.

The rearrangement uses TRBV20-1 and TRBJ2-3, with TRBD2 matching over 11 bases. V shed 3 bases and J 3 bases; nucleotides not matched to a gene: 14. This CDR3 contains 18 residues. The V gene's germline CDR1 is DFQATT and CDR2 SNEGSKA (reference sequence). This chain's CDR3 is CSASGGGSGRAGTDTQYF. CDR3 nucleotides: TGCAGTGCTAGCGGTGGGGGTAGCGGGAGGGCCGGAACAGATACGCAGTATTTT.

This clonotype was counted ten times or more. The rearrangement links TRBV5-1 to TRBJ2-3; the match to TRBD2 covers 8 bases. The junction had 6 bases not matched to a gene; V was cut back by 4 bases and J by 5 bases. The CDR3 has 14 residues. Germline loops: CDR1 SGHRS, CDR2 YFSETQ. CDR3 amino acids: CASSPGRVGDTQYF. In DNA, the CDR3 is TGCGCCAGCAGCCCCGGGAGGGTTGGAGATACGCAGTATTTT.

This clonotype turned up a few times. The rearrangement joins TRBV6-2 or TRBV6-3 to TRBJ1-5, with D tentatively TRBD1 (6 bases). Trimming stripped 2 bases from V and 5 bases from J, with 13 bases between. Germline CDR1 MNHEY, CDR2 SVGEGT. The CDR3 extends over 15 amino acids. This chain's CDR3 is CASSYESGGYQPQHF. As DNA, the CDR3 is TGTGCCAGCAGTTACGAATCGGGGGGCTATCAGCCCCAGCATTTT.

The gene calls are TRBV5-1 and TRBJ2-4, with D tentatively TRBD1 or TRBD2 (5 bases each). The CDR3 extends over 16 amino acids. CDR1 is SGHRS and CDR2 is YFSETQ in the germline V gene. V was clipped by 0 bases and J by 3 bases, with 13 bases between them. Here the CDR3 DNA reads TGCGCCAGCAGCTTGGCGGGGACCCTGGGCAAAAACATTCAGTACTTC. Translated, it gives CASSLAGTLGKNIQYF.

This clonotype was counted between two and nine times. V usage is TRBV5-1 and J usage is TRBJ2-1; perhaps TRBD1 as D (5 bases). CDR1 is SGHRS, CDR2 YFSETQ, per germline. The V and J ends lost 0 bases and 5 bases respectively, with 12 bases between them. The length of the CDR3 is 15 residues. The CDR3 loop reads CASSLEGQVNNEQFF. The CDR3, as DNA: TGCGCCAGCAGCTTGGAAGGACAAGTAAACAATGAGCAGTTCTTC. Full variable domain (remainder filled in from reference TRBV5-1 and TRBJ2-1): KAGVTQTPRYLIKTRGQQVTLSCSPISGHRSVSWYQQTPGQGLQFLFEYFSETQRNKGNFPGRFSGRQFSNSRSEMNVSTLELGDSALYLCASSLEGQVNNEQFFGPGTRLTVL.

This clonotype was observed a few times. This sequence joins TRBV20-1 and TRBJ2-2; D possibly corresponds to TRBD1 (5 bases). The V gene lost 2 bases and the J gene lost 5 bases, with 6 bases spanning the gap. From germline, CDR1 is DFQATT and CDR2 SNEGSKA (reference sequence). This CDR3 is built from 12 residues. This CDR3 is CSARRGTGELFF. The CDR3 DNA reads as TGCAGTGCTAGAAGGGGTACCGGGGAGCTGTTTTTT.

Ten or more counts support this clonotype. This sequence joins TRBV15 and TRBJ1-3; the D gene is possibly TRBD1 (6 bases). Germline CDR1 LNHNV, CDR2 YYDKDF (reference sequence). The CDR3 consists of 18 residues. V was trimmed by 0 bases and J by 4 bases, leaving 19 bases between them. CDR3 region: CATSRDLPRQGYGNTIYF. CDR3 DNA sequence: TGTGCCACCAGCAGAGACCTACCCAGGCAGGGGTACGGAAACACCATATATTTT.

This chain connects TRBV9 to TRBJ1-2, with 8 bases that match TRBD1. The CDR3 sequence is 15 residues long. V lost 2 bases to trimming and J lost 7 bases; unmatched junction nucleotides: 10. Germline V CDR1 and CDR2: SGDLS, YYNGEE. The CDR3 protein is CASSVVPGGEGGYTF. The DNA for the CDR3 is TGTGCCAGCAGCGTTGTGCCAGGGGGCGAGGGTGGCTACACCTTC.

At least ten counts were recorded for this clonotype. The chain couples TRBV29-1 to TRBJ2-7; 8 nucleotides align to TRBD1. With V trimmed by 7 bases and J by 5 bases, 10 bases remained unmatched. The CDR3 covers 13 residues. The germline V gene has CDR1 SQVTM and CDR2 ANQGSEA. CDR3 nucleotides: TGCAGCGCCATGACAGGGGTGATTCACGAGCAGTACTTC. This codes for CSAMTGVIHEQYF.

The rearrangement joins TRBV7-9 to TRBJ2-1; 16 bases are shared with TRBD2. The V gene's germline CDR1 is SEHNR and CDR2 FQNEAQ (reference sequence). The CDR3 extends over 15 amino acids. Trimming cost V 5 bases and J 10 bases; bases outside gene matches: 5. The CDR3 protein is CASSQGLAGGDEQFF. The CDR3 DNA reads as TGTGCCAGCAGCCAGGGACTAGCGGGAGGGGACGAGCAGTTCTTC.

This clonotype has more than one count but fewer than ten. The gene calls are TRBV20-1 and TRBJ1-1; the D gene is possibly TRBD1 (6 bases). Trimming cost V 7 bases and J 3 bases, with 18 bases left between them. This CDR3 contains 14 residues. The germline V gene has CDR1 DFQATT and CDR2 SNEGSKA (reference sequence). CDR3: CSGEGGEGDTEAFF. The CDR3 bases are TGCAGTGGCGAGGGGGGGGAAGGGGACACTGAAGCTTTCTTT.

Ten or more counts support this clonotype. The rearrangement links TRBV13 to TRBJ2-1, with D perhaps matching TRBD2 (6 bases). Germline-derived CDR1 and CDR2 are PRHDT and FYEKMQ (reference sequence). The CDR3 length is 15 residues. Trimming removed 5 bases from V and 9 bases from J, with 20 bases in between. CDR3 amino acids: CASSLRVADLAEQFF. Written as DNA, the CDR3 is TGTGCCAGCAGCCTCCGGGTAGCGGACCTTGCTGAGCAGTTCTTC.

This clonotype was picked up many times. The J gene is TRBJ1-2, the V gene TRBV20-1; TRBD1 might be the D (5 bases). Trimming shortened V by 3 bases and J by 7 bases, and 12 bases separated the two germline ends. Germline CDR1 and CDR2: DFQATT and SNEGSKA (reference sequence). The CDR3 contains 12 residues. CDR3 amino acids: CSASPLGAGYTF. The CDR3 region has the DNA TGCAGTGCTAGTCCCCTTGGGGCTGGCTACACCTTC.